This entry features one T cell receptor (beta chain) sequence. The antigen remains undetermined. Donors showed nominal health when sampled, although they likely had unrecorded immune exposures. V lost 0 bases to trimming and J lost 8 bases; unmatched junction nucleotides: 10. The CDR3 is 16 amino acids. Looked up from germline, CDR1 is SGHNT and CDR2 is YYREEE (reference sequence). The data belong to a study of cytomegalovirus exposure and HLA in healthy donors. Study-wide points: Published work reported that the classifier diagnosed cytomegalovirus status with high specificity and sensitivity. V- and J-gene trimming in TCR beta was tied to a missense DCLRE1C variant by an analysis performed later. About 87% or about 30% of the time was how often most TCR beta V segments were productive, according to an earlier analysis.

Primers for the PCR totalled 60 Vbeta and 13 Jbeta. Sequencing used immunoSEQ multiplex PCR; TCRdb keeps in-frame clones, though not all of them. Recorded for this sample: about 110,000 clones. This TCR was sampled from a man aged 40-50 years in good health and CMV-seropositive. The material sequenced was PBMCs. V and J are TRBV5-4 and TRBJ1-2; TRBD1 matches 10 bases. The CDR3 DNA sequence: TGTGCCAGCAGCTTGGGTGCGGGACAGGGGAACGCGGGCTACACCTTC. Amino acid sequence: CASSLGAGQGNAGYTF.